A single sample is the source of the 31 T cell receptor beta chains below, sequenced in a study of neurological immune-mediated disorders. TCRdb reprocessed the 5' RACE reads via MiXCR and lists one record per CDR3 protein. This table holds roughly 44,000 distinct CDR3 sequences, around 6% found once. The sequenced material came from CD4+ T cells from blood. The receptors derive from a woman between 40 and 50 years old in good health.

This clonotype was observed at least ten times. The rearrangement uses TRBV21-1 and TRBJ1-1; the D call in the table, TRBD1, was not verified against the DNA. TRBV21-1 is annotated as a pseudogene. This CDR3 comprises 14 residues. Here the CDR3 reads CASSKAGVGPEAFF. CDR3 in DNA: TGTGCCAGCAGCAAAGCAGGGGTGGGTCCTGAAGCTTTCTTT.

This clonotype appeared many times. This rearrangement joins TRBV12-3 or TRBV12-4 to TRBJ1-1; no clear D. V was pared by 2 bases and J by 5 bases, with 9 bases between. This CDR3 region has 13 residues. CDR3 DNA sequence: TGTGCCAGCAGTTTATCACGGTGGACTGAAGCTTTCTTT. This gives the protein CASSLSRWTEAFF.

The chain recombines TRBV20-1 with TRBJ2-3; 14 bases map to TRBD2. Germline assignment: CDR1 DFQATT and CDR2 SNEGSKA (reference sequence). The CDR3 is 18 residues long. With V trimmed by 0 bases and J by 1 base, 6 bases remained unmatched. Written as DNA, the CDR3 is TGCAGTGCTAGAGAAAAGGGGACTAGCGGGAGACGCACAGATACGCAGTATTTT. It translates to CSAREKGTSGRRTDTQYF.

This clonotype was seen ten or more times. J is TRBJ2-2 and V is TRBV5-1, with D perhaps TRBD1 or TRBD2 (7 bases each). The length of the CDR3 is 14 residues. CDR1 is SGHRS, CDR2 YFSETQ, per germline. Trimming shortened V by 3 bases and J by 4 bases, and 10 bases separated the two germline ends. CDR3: CASSSGGATGELFF. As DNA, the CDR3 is TGCGCCAGCAGCTCAGGGGGGGCCACCGGGGAGCTGTTTTTT.

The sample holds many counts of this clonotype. CDR3 nucleotide sequence: TGTGCCAGCAGTGAGCGCATTGGAAACACCATATATTTT. Residues: CASSERIGNTIYF. V and J are TRBV25-1 and TRBJ1-3, with no clear D. Trimming shortened V by 3 bases and J by 3 bases, and 6 bases separated the two germline ends. Germline V gene lookup returns CDR1 MGHDK and CDR2 SYGVNS. The CDR3 is 13 residues long.

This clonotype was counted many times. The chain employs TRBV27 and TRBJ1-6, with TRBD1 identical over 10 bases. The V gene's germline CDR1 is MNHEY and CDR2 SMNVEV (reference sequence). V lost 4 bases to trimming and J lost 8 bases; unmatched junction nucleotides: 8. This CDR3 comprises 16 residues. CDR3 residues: CASSSSGTGAYSPLHF. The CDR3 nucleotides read TGTGCCAGCAGTTCTTCCGGGACAGGGGCGTATTCACCCCTCCACTTT.

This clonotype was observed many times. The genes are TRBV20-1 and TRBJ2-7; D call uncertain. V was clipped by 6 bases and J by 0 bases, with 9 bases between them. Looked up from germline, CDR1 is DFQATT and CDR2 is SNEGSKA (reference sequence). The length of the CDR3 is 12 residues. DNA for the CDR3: TGCAGTGCCGAGGCGGCCTCCTACGAGCAGTACTTC. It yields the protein CSAEAASYEQYF.

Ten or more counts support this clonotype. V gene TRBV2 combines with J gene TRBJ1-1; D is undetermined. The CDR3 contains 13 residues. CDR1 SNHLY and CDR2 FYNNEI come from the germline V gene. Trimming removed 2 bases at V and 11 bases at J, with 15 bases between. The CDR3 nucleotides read TGTGCCAGCAGTGAACGGGTGCCTGTAGGGGCTTTCTTT. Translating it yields CASSERVPVGAFF.

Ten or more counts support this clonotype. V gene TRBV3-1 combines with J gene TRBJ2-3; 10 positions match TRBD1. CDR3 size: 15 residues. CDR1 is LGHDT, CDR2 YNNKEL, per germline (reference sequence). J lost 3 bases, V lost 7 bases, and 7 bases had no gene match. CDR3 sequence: CASTNGQGGTDTQYF. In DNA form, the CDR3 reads TGTGCCAGCACCAATGGACAGGGGGGGACAGATACGCAGTATTTT.

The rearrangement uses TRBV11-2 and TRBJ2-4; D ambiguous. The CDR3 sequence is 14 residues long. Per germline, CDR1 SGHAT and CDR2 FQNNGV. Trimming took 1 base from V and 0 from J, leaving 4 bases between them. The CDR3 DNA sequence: TGTGCCAGCAGCTTAGCACTAGCCAAAAACATTCAGTACTTC. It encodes CASSLALAKNIQYF.

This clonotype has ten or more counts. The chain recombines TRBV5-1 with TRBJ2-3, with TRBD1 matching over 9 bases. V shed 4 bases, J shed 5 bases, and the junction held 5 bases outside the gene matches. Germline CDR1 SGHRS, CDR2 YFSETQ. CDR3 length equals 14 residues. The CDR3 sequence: CASSLETGGDTQYF. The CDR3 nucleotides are TGCGCCAGCAGCCTGGAGACAGGGGGAGATACGCAGTATTTT.

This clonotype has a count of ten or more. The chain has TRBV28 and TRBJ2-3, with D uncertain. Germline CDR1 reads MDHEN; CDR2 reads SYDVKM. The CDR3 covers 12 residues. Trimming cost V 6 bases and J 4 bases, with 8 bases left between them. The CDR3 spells CASRTEPDTQYF. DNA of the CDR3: TGTGCCAGCAGGACCGAGCCAGATACGCAGTATTTT.

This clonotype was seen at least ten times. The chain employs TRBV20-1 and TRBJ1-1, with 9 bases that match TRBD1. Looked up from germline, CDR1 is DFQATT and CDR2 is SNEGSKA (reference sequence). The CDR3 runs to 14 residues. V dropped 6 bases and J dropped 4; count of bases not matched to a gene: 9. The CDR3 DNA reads TGCAGTGCCAAGTACGACAGGGGGGCCACTGAAGCTTTCTTT. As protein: CSAKYDRGATEAFF.

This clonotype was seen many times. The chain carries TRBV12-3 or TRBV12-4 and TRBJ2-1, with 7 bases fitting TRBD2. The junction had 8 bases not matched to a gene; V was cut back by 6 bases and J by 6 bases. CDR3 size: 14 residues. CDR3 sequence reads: CASRSQRGGNEQFF. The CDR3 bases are TGTGCCAGCAGAAGCCAGCGGGGTGGCAATGAGCAGTTCTTC.

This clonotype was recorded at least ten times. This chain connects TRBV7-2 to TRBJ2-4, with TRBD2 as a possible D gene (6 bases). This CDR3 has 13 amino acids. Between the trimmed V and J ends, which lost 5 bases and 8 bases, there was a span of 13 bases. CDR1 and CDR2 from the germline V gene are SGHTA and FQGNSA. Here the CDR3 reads CASSPLRGYIQYF. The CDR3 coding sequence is TGTGCCAGCAGCCCCCTCCGGGGGTACATTCAGTACTTC.

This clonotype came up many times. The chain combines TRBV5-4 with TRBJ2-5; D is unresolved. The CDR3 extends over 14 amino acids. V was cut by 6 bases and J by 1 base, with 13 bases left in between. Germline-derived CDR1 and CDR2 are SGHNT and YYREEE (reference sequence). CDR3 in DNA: TGTGCCAGCAACCAAGGAGTGCTCCAAGAGACCCAGTACTTC. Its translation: CASNQGVLQETQYF.

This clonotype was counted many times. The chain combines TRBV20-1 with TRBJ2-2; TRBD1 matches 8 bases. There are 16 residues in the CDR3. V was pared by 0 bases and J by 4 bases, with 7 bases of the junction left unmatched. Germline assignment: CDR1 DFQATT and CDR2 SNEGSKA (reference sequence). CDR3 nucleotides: TGCAGTGCTAGAGACCTTGACAGGGGCTTCACCGGGGAGCTGTTTTTT. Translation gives CSARDLDRGFTGELFF.

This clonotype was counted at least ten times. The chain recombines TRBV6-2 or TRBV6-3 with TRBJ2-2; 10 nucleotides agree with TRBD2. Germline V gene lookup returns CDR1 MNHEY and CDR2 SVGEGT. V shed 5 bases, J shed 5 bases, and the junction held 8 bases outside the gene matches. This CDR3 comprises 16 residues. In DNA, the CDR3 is TGTGCCAGCAGTGGGCTAGCGGGAGTGGAAACCGGGGAGCTGTTTTTT. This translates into CASSGLAGVETGELFF.

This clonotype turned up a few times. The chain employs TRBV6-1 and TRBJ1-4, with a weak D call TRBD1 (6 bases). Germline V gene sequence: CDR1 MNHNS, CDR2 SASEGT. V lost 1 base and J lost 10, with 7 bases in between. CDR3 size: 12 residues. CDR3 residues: CASSEGGLKLFF. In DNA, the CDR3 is TGTGCCAGCAGTGAAGGGGGGCTAAAACTGTTTTTT.

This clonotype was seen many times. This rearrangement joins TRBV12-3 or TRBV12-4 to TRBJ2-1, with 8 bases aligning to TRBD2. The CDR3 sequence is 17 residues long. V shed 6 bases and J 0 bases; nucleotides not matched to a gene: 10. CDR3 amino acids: CASSSNRLATSYNEQFF. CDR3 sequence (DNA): TGTGCCAGCAGCTCCAACCGACTAGCGACCTCCTACAATGAGCAGTTCTTC.

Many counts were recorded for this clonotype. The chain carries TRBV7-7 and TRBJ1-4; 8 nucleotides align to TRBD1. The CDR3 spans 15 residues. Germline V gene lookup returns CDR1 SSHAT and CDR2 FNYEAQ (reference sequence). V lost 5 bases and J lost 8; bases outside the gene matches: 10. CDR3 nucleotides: TGTGCCAGCAGCGCCGGACAGGGACTCGGCGAAAAACTGTTTTTT. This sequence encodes CASSAGQGLGEKLFF.

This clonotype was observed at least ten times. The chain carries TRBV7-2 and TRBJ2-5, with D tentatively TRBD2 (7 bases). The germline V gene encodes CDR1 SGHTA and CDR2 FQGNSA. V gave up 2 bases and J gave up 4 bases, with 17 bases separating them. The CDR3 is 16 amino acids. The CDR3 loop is CASSLSGGAIRETQYF. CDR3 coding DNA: TGTGCCAGCAGCTTAAGTGGGGGGGCCATCAGAGAGACCCAGTACTTC. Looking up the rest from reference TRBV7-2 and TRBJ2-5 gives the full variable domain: GAGVSQSPSNKVTEKGKDVELRCDPISGHTALYWYRQSLGQGLEFLIYFQGNSAPDKSGLPSDRFSAERTGGSVSTLTIQRTQQEDSAVYLCASSLSGGAIRETQYFGPGTRLLVL.

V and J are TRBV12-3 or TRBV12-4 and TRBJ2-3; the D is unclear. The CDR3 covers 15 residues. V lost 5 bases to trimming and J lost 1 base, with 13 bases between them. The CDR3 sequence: CASSPDLGRTDTQYF. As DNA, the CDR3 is TGTGCCAGCAGTCCGGACCTAGGGCGCACAGATACGCAGTATTTT.

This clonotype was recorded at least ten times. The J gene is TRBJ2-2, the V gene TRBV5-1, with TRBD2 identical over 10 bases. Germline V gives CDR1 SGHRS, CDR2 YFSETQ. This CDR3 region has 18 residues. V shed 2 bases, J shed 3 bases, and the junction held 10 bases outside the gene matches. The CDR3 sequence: CASSLRPSGRLDTGELFF. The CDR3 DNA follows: TGCGCCAGCAGCTTAAGGCCTAGCGGGAGACTCGACACCGGGGAGCTGTTTTTT. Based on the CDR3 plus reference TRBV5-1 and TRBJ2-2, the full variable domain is KAGVTQTPRYLIKTRGQQVTLSCSPISGHRSVSWYQQTPGQGLQFLFEYFSETQRNKGNFPGRFSGRQFSNSRSEMNVSTLELGDSALYLCASSLRPSGRLDTGELFFGEGSRLTVL.

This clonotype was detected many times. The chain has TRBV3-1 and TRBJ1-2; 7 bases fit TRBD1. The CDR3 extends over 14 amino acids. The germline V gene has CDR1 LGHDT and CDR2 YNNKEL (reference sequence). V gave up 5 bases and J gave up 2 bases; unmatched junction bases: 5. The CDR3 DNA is TGTGCCAGCAGCAGGGGACAGCAAAACTATGGCTACACCTTC. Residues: CASSRGQQNYGYTF.

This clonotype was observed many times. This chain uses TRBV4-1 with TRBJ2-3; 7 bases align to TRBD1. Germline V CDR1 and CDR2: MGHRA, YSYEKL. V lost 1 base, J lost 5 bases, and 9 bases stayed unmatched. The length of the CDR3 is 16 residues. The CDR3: CASSQGQGPTGDTQYF. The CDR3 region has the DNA TGCGCCAGCAGCCAAGGACAGGGTCCCACGGGAGATACGCAGTATTTT.

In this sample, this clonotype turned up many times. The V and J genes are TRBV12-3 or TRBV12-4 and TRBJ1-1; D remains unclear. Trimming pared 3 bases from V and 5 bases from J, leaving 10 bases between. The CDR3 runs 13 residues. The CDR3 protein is CASSFSLYTEAFF. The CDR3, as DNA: TGTGCCAGCAGTTTTAGTCTTTATACTGAAGCTTTCTTT.

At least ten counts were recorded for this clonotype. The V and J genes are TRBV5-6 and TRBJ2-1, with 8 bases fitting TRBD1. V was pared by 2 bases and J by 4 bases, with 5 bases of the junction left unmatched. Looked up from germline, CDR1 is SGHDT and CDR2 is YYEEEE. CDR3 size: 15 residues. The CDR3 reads CASSFKDRVYNEQFF. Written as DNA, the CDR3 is TGTGCCAGCAGCTTCAAGGACAGGGTATACAATGAGCAGTTCTTC.

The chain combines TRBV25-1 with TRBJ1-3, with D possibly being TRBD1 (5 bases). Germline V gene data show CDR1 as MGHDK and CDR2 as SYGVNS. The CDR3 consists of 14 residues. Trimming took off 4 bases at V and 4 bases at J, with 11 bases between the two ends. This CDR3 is CASSAGYSGNTIYF. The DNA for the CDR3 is TGTGCCAGCAGTGCAGGGTATTCGGGAAACACCATATATTTT.

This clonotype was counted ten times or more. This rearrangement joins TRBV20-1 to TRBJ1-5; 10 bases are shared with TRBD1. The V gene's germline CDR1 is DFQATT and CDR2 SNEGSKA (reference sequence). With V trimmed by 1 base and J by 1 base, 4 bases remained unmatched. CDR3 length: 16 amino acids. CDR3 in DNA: TGCAGTGCTAGAGTAGGGACAGGGGTAAGCAATCAGCCCCAGCATTTT. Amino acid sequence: CSARVGTGVSNQPQHF.

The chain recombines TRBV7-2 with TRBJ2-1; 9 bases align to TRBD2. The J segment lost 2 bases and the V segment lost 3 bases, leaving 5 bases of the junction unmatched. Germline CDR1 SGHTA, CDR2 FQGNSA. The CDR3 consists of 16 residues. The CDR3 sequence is CASSFGLAGTYNEQFF. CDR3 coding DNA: TGTGCCAGCAGCTTCGGGCTAGCGGGAACCTACAATGAGCAGTTCTTC.